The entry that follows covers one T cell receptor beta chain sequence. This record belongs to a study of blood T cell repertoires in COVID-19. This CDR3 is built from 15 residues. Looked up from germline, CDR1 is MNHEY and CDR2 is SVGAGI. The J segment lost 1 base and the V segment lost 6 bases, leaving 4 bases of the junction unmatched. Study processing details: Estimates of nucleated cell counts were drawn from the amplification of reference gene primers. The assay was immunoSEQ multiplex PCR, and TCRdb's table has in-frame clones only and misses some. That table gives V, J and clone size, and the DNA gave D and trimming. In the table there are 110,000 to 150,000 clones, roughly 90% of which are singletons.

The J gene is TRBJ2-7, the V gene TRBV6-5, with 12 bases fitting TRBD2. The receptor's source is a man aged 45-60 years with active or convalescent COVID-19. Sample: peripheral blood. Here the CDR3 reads CASSRTSGKSYEQYF. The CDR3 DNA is TGTGCCAGCAGCCGGACTAGCGGGAAGTCCTACGAGCAGTACTTC.